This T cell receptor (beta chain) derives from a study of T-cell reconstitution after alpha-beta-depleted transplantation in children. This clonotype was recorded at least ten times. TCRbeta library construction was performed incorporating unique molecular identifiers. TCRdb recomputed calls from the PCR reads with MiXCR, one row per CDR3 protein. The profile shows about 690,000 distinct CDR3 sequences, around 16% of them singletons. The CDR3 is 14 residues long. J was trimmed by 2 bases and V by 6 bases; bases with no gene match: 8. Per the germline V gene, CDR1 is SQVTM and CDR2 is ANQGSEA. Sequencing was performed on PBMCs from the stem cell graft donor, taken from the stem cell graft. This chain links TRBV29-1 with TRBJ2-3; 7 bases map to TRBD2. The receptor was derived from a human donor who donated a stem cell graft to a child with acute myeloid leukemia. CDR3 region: CSVGKSGVTDTQYF. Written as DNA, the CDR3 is TGCAGCGTAGGCAAGAGCGGGGTCACAGATACGCAGTATTTT.